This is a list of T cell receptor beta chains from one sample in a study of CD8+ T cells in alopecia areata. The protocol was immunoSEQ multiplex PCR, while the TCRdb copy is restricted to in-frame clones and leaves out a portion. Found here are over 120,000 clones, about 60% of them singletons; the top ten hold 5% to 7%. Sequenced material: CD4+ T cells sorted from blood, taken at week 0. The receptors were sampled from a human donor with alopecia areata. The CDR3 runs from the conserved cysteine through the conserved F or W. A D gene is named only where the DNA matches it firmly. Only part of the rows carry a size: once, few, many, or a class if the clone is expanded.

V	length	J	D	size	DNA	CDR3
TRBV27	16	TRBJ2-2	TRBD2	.	TGTGCCAGCAGTTTTTTTAGCGGGGGGGCCCCCGGGGAGCTGTTTTTT	CASSFFSGGAPGELFF
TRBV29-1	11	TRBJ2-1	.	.	TGCAGCGTTGGTCAGTACAATGAGCAGTTCTTC	CSVGQYNEQFF
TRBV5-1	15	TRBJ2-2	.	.	TGCGCCAGCAGCTTGACACAGACGAACACCGGGGAGCTGTTTTTT	CASSLTQTNTGELFF
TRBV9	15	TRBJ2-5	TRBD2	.	TGTGCCAGCAGCGAAGGGGCGGGGGTTAAAGAGACCCAGTACTTC	CASSEGAGVKETQYF
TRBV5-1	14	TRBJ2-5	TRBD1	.	TGCGCCAGCAGATCCACAGGGGGCGGTGAGACCCAGTACTTC	CASRSTGGGETQYF
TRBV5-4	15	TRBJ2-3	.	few	TGTGCCAGCAGTCTGGGGATAGAAATCACAGATACGCAGTATTTT	CASSLGIEITDTQYF
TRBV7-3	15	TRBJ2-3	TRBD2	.	TGTGCCAGCAGCTTTAGCGGGGACAGCACAGATACGCAGTATTTT	CASSFSGDSTDTQYF
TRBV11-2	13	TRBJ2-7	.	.	TGTGCCAGCAGCCACACCGGAGTAGCGGAGCAGTACTTC	CASSHTGVAEQYF
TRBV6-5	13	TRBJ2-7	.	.	TGTGCCAGCAGCCAATATAAGGGGGACTGGCAGTACTTC	CASSQYKGDWQYF
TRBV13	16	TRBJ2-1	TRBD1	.	TGTGCCAGCAGCTCACTAGACAGGGGACCCAACAATGAGCAGTTCTTC	CASSSLDRGPNNEQFF
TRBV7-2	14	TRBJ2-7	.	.	TGTGCCAGCAGCTTTTCCGGGCTTTCCTACGAGCAGTACTTC	CASSFSGLSYEQYF
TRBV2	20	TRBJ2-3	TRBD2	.	TGTGCCAGATCACCCCGAGAGACTAGCGGGGGAATCATCGACACAGATACGCAGTATTTT	CARSPRETSGGIIDTDTQYF
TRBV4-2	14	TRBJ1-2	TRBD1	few	TGTGCCAGCAGCCTAAGACAGGGGAACTATGGCTACACCTTC	CASSLRQGNYGYTF
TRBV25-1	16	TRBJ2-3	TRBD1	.	TGTGCCAGCAGTGCCGGACAGGAGCCGACGGGGGATACGCAGTATTTT	CASSAGQEPTGDTQYF
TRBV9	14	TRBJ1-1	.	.	TGTGCCAGCAGCCCACCCGAGAGGGGCGCTGAAGCTTTCTTT	CASSPPERGAEAFF
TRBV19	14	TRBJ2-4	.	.	TGTGCCAGTAGTTCCAAGGGGGAGGTAAACATTCAGTACTTC	CASSSKGEVNIQYF
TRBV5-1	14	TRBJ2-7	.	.	TGCGCCAGCAGCTCCTGGGACGCCTCCTACGAGCAGTACTTC	CASSSWDASYEQYF
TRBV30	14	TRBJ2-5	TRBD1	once	TGTGCCTGGAGTGGGGGGACAGGGAGAGAGACCCAGTACTTC	CAWSGGTGRETQYF
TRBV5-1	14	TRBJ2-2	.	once	TGCGCCAGCAGCTTGAGAGGGAGCACCGGGGAGCTGTTTTTT	CASSLRGSTGELFF
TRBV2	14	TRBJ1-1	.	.	TGTGCCAGCAGTGACTCTGGGCAAAACACTGAAGCTTTCTTT	CASSDSGQNTEAFF
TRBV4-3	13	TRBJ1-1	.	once	TGCGCCAGCAGCCAAGATTACAGCACTGAAGCTTTCTTT	CASSQDYSTEAFF
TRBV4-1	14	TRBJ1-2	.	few	TGCGCCAGCAGCCAAGAGACTTCTAACTATGGCTACACCTTC	CASSQETSNYGYTF
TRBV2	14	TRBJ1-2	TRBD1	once	TGTGCCAGCACAGAACAGGGGTCTAACTATGGCTACACCTTC	CASTEQGSNYGYTF
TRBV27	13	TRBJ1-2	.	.	TGTGCCAGCAGTTTGGGTGGAAACTATGGCTACACCTTC	CASSLGGNYGYTF